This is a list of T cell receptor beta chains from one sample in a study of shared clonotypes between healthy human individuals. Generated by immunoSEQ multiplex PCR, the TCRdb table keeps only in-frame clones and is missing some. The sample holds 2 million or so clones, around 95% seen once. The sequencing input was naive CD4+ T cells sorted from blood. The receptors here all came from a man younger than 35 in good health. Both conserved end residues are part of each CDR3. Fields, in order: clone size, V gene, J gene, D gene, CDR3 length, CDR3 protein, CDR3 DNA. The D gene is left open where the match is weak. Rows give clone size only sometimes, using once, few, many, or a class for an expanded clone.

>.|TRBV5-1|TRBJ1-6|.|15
CASSLGGSFNSPLHF
TGCGCCAGCAGCTTGGGGGGCTCGTTTAATTCACCCCTCCACTTT
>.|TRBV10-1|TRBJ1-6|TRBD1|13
CASNRDSNSPLHF
TGCGCCAGCAACCGGGACAGCAATTCACCCCTCCACTTT
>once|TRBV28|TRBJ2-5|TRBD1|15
CASQGQVPAQETQYF
TGTGCCAGCCAGGGACAGGTCCCGGCTCAAGAGACCCAGTACTTC
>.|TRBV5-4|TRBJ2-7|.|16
CASSLGSGLKGYEQYF
TGTGCCAGCAGCTTGGGCTCCGGCCTGAAAGGCTACGAGCAGTACTTC
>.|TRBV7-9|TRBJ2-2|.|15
CASSLVSGRTGELFF
TGTGCCAGCAGCTTAGTTTCAGGGCGCACCGGGGAGCTGTTTTTT
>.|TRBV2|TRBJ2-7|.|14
CASSGRPQGSEQYF
TGTGCCAGCAGTGGGCGCCCACAGGGAAGCGAGCAGTACTTC
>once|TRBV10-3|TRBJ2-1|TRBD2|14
CAHAPPAAGGPKFF
TGTGCCCATGCACCCCCTGCAGCGGGAGGGCCCAAGTTCTTC
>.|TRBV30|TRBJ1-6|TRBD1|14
CAWSEEGASSPLHF
TGTGCCTGGAGTGAAGAGGGGGCCTCTTCACCCCTCCACTTT
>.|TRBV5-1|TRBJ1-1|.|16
CASSLGGGEVNTEAFF
TGCGCCAGCAGCTTGGGAGGAGGGGAGGTGAACACTGAAGCTTTCTTT
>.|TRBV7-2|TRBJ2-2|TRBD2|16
CASSSRTSGSPGELFF
TGTGCCAGCAGCTCCAGGACTAGCGGGAGTCCCGGGGAGCTGTTTTTT
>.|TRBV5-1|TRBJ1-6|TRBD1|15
CASSPGLAGGSPLHF
TGCGCCAGCAGCCCGGGGTTGGCAGGGGGATCACCCCTCCACTTT
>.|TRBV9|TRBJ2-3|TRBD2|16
CASSGASGRTTDTQYF
TGTGCCAGCAGCGGGGCTAGCGGGAGGACCACAGATACGCAGTATTTT
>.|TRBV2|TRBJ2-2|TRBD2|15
CASRQRLAETGELFF
TGTGCCAGCAGGCAGCGACTAGCGGAAACCGGGGAGCTGTTTTTT
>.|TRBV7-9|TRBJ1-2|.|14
CASSLASGNYGYTF
TGTGCCAGCAGCTTAGCATCGGGTAACTATGGCTACACCTTC
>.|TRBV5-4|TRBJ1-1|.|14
CASSLESGVSEAFF
TGTGCCAGCAGCTTGGAGAGCGGGGTGAGTGAAGCTTTCTTT
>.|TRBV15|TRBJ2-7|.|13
CATNGDVGTEQYF
TGTGCCACCAACGGGGACGTCGGGACCGAGCAGTACTTC
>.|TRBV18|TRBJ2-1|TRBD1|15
CASSPPGQGAHEQFF
TGTGCCAGCTCACCACCGGGACAGGGGGCCCATGAGCAGTTCTTC
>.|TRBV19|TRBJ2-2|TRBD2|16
CASSFTSGWNTGELFF
TGTGCCAGTAGTTTTACTAGCGGGTGGAACACCGGGGAGCTGTTTTTT
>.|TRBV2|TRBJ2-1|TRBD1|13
CASRGTGVNEQFF
TGTGCCAGCAGGGGTACAGGGGTCAATGAGCAGTTCTTC
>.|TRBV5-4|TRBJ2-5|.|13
CASSLNTEETQYF
TGTGCCAGCAGCTTGAATACGGAAGAGACCCAGTACTTC
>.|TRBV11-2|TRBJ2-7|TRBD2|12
CATRGGSNEQYF
TGTGCCACCCGGGGGGGCAGCAACGAGCAGTACTTC
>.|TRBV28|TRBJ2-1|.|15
CASSPSTGAPREQFF
TGTGCCAGCAGTCCATCTACAGGAGCCCCTAGGGAGCAGTTCTTC
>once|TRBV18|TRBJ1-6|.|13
CASSLGLNSPLHF
TGTGCCAGCTCACTTGGACTTAATTCACCCCTCCACTTT
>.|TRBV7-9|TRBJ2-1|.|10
CASATNEQFF
TGTGCCAGCGCTACCAATGAGCAGTTCTTC
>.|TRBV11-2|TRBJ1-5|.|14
CASSADSIYQPQHF
TGTGCCAGCAGCGCCGACAGCATCTATCAGCCCCAGCATTTT
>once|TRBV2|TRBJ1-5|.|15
CASRAQGKSNQPQHF
TGTGCCAGCAGAGCTCAGGGTAAGAGCAATCAGCCCCAGCATTTT
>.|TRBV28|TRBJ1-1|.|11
CASSKWRSAFF
TGTGCCAGCAGTAAATGGCGTTCAGCTTTCTTT
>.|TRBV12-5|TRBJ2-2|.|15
CASGLYRVGPGELFF
TGTGCTAGTGGTTTGTACAGGGTTGGCCCCGGGGAGCTGTTTTTT
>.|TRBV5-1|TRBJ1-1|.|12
CASSLQGQTAFF
TGCGCCAGCAGTTTGCAGGGGCAGACAGCTTTCTTT
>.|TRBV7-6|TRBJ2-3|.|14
CASSLGAVSDTQYF
TGTGCCAGCAGCTTAGGGGCGGTCTCAGATACGCAGTATTTT
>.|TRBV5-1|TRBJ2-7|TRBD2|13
CASTAGDSYEQYF
TGCGCCAGCACAGCGGGGGACTCCTACGAGCAGTACTTC
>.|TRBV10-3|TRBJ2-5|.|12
CAISGRKETQYF
TGTGCCATCAGTGGCAGGAAAGAGACCCAGTACTTC
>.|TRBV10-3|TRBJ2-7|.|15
CAILVPRGPTYEQYF
TGTGCCATCTTGGTCCCGCGGGGTCCAACCTACGAGCAGTACTTC
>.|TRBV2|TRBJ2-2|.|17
CASSELGLQGPTGELFF
TGTGCCAGCAGTGAATTGGGACTTCAGGGTCCCACCGGGGAGCTGTTTTTT
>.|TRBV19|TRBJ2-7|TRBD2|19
CASSMAWTSGRAGIYEQYF
TGTGCCAGTAGTATGGCCTGGACTAGCGGGAGGGCCGGTATCTACGAGCAGTACTTC
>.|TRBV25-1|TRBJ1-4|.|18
CATKTNPGTYPQKEKLFF
TGTGCCACCAAAACAAATCCGGGGACCTACCCGCAAAAAGAAAAACTGTTTTTT
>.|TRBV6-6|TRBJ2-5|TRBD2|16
CASSRTGGVYQETQYF
TGTGCCAGCAGTCGGACGGGAGGAGTGTACCAAGAGACCCAGTACTTC
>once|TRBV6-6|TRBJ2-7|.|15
CASSSSRGNLNEQYF
TGTGCCAGCAGTTCTTCCAGGGGAAATCTGAACGAGCAGTACTTC
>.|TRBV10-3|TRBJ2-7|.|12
CATRTTLYEQYF
TGTGCCACCCGGACTACCCTCTACGAGCAGTACTTC
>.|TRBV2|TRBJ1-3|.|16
CASSRTEQASGNTIYF
TGTGCCAGCAGTCGTACAGAGCAGGCCTCTGGAAACACCATATATTTT
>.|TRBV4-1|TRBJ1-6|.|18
CASSQDTGRSSYNSPLHF
TGCGCCAGCAGCCAAGATACAGGCCGTAGCTCCTATAATTCACCCCTCCACTTT
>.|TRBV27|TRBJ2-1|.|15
CASSLGGTVYNEQFF
TGTGCCAGCAGTTTAGGGGGGACAGTATACAATGAGCAGTTCTTC
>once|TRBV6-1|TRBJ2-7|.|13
CAAHRTGFHEQYF
TGTGCCGCTCACCGGACTGGGTTCCACGAGCAGTACTTC
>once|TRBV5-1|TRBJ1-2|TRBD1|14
CASSPTGGVFGYTF
TGCGCCAGCAGCCCTACAGGGGGAGTTTTTGGCTACACCTTC
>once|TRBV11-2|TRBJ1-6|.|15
CASSLDGDSNSPLHF
TGTGCCAGCAGCTTAGATGGGGACTCTAATTCACCCCTCCACTTT
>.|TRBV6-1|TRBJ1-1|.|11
CASTFRYEAFF
TGTGCCAGCACCTTCCGTTATGAAGCTTTCTTT
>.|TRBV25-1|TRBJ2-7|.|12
CASSENPPEQYF
TGTGCCAGCAGTGAAAATCCCCCCGAGCAGTACTTC
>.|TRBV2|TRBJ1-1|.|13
CASSGYLNTEAFF
TGTGCCAGCAGTGGGTACTTGAACACTGAAGCTTTCTTT
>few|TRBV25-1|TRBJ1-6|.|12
CASRGNNSPLHF
TGTGCCAGCAGGGGAAACAATTCACCCCTCCACTTT
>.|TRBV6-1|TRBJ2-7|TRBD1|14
CASSSGTGGYEQYF
TGTGCCAGCAGTTCCGGGACAGGGGGCTACGAGCAGTACTTC
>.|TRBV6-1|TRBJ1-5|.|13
CASRGWANQPQHF
TGTGCCAGCCGGGGATGGGCAAATCAGCCCCAGCATTTT
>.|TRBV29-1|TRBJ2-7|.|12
CSVSGTAYEQYF
TGCAGCGTTTCGGGTACCGCCTACGAGCAGTACTTC
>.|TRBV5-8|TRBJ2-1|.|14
CASTTGSTYNEQFF
TGTGCCAGCACCACAGGGTCCACCTACAATGAGCAGTTCTTC